This TCR beta chain was captured by sequencing in a study of CD8 T cells in Susac syndrome. J was trimmed by 8 bases and V by 7 bases; bases with no gene match: 8. Looked up from germline, CDR1 is SNHLY and CDR2 is FYNNEI. This CDR3 spans 14 amino acids. Random hexamers primed reverse transcription of about 0.45 to 1 ug RNA. TCRdb fed the immunoSEQ multiplex PCR reads into MiXCR, producing one record per CDR3 protein. The sample has 70,000 to 85,000 distinct CDR3 sequences, roughly 95% seen once. The rearrangement uses TRBV2 and TRBJ2-1; 10 bases match TRBD1. The sequence came from a human donor with Susac syndrome. Sequencing used CD8+ T cells from PBMCs. The CDR3 DNA follows: TGTGCCAGCACGGGACAGGGGACTCGGGATGAGCAGTTCTTC. It codes for CASTGQGTRDEQFF.